The rows below give T cell receptor beta chains drawn from one sample of a study of blood T cell repertoires in COVID-19. The method was immunoSEQ multiplex PCR; TCRdb's version includes in-frame clones alone and lacks a portion of them. The table includes over 25,000 clones, 85% to 90% detected once. Material for sequencing was peripheral blood. The receptors come from a man in his sixties or seventies with active COVID-19. Each CDR3 is given with its conserved first and last residue.

V: TRBV24-1
J: TRBJ2-7
CDR3: CATSISHRGPYEQYF

V: TRBV5-1
J: TRBJ2-3
CDR3: CASSLTSGGTDTQYF

V: TRBV5-4
J: TRBJ1-2
CDR3: CASSFAGTGNYGYTF

V: TRBV4-3
J: TRBJ1-2
CDR3: CASSQESRVAYGYTF

V: TRBV11-3
J: TRBJ2-1
CDR3: CASSLKFGEQFF

V: TRBV5-4
J: TRBJ2-1
CDR3: CASSLTASGGGEQFF

V: TRBV29-1
J: TRBJ1-1
CDR3: CSVDRRGQGVVEAFF

V: TRBV4-1
J: TRBJ2-7
CDR3: CASSPGGSGSGEQYF

V: TRBV2
J: TRBJ2-3
CDR3: CASILDSMGTDTQYF

V: TRBV28
J: TRBJ2-7
CDR3: CASSLVRAVSYEQYF

V: TRBV18
J: TRBJ2-3
CDR3: CASSPLGVRDIGTDTQYF

V: TRBV20-1
J: TRBJ1-5
CDR3: CSASEDRGWNSNQPQHF

V: TRBV3-1/TRBV3-2
J: TRBJ2-4
CDR3: CASSQDNFGTRDIQYF

V: TRBV7-8
J: TRBJ1-2
CDR3: CASSSQTGGGYGYTF

V: TRBV7-2
J: TRBJ1-1
CDR3: CASSLGAGMNTEAFF

V: TRBV2
J: TRBJ2-7
CDR3: CASSVERENEQYF

V: TRBV7-2
J: TRBJ2-1
CDR3: CASSSIKDRAVYNEQFF

V: TRBV10-3
J: TRBJ2-1
CDR3: CAISASGSSYNEQFF

V: TRBV5-1
J: TRBJ2-2
CDR3: CASSPRRGNSGELFF

V: TRBV28
J: TRBJ2-7
CDR3: CASSLINRGWIGSPYEQYF

V: TRBV19
J: TRBJ2-3
CDR3: CASGSTDTQYF

V: TRBV18
J: TRBJ2-7
CDR3: CASSPPTIGRAAGEQYF

V: TRBV6-6
J: TRBJ1-5
CDR3: CASRRKTGGYQPQHF

V: TRBV12-3/TRBV12-4
J: TRBJ2-1
CDR3: CASRLTGSDEQFF

V: TRBV29-1
J: TRBJ1-1
CDR3: CSVDRGRTEAFF

V: TRBV7-2
J: TRBJ2-2
CDR3: CASTLHSGTGITGELFF

V: TRBV5-1
J: TRBJ1-2
CDR3: CASSPDSRYGYTF

V: TRBV3-1/TRBV3-2
J: TRBJ2-2
CDR3: CASSQGLAGAGELFF

V: TRBV19
J: TRBJ1-2
CDR3: CASSRDRELYGYTF

V: TRBV5-1
J: TRBJ1-4
CDR3: CASSSEVGEKLFF

V: TRBV20-1
J: TRBJ2-7
CDR3: CSAGRGYEQYF

V: TRBV10-1
J: TRBJ2-7
CDR3: CASPAGPYEQYF

V: TRBV4-1
J: TRBJ1-2
CDR3: CASSQDGAGANYGYTF

V: TRBV7-2
J: TRBJ1-1
CDR3: CASSPQGVRTGLNTEAFF

V: TRBV5-5
J: TRBJ2-7
CDR3: CASSPPIRGLSYEQYF

V: TRBV4-3
J: TRBJ2-2
CDR3: CASSLQTSIGELFF

V: TRBV20-1
J: TRBJ1-2
CDR3: CSASPGTLYGYTF

V: TRBV11-2
J: TRBJ2-2
CDR3: CASSLEWRPANTGELFF

V: TRBV7-9
J: TRBJ2-5
CDR3: CASSLPVTGYWGETQYF

V: TRBV5-5
J: TRBJ1-5
CDR3: CASSSGQFGQPQHF

V: TRBV7-2
J: TRBJ2-7
CDR3: CASSPRTYYEQYF

V: TRBV19
J: TRBJ1-5
CDR3: CATIGQGRNQPQHF

V: TRBV9
J: TRBJ2-3
CDR3: CASSVVAVSTDTQYF

V: TRBV19
J: TRBJ2-7
CDR3: CASSIGLAGGYEQYF

V: TRBV30
J: TRBJ2-5
CDR3: CAWSRGQQETQYF

V: TRBV27
J: TRBJ2-7
CDR3: CASSLGQRETPYEQYF

V: TRBV19
J: TRBJ1-2
CDR3: CASSFGQLNYGYTF

V: TRBV19
J: TRBJ1-2
CDR3: CATRMFGYTF

V: TRBV28
J: TRBJ1-1
CDR3: CASSLALNTEAFF

V: TRBV4-1
J: TRBJ1-2
CDR3: CASSQVRRQGANYGYTF

V: TRBV5-6
J: TRBJ2-6
CDR3: CASSLNRGRGELGANVLTF

V: TRBV6-4
J: TRBJ2-1
CDR3: CASSDGTSGNNEQFF

V: TRBV5-1
J: TRBJ2-7
CDR3: CASSWGDRSAYEQYF

V: TRBV5-5
J: TRBJ1-1
CDR3: CASTRQQNTEAFF

V: TRBV30
J: TRBJ2-5
CDR3: CAWSFGQGETQYF

V: TRBV13
J: TRBJ2-7
CDR3: CASSLLSGNSYEQYF

V: TRBV5-4
J: TRBJ1-2
CDR3: CASSSPVSNYGYTF

V: TRBV6-2/TRBV6-3
J: TRBJ1-1
CDR3: CASSYSTGSEAFF

V: TRBV27
J: TRBJ2-3
CDR3: CASRDRSDTQYF

V: TRBV28
J: TRBJ2-1
CDR3: CASSFVAGGPHNEQFF